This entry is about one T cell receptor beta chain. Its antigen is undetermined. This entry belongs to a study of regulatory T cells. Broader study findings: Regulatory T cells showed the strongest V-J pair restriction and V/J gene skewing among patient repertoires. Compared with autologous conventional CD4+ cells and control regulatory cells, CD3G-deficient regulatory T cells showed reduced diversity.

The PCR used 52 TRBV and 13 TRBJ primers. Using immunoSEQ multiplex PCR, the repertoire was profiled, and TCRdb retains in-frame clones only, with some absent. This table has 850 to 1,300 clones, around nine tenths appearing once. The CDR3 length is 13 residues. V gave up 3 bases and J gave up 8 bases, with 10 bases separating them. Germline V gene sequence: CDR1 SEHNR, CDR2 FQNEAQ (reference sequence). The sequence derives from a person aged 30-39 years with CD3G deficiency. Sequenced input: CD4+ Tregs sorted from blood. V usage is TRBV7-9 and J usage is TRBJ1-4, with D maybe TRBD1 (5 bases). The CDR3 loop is CASSLGWGEKLFF. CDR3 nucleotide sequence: TGTGCCAGCAGCTTGGGATGGGGCGAAAAACTGTTTTTT.